This T cell receptor beta chain was sequenced during a study of T cells after yellow fever vaccination. General study results and limits: FACS-sorted repertoires could harbor abundant contaminating bulk-population clonotypes. Boosting was followed by the reappearance of most primary-vaccination clones (less than 98% CD4, around 91% CD8).

This clonotype appeared many times. The antigen is not known. TCRdb re-analysed the 5' RACE reads in MiXCR, keeping a single row per CDR3 protein. The data show fewer than 400,000 distinct CDR3 sequences, roughly 10% seen once. The sequenced sample was CD4+ T cells sorted from PBMCs, obtained 45 days after the yellow fever booster vaccination. The origin of this receptor is a young man who received the YFV17D yellow fever vaccine.

The CDR3 nucleotides are TGTGCCAGCAGTTTATCGATGGCTAGCGGGGGCCCTAATGAGCAGTTCTTC. The encoded protein is CASSLSMASGGPNEQFF. The chain employs TRBV27 and TRBJ2-1, with 10 bases fitting TRBD2. V trimming: 0 bases; J trimming: 7 bases; junction bases outside the gene matches: 9. Per the germline V gene, CDR1 is MNHEY and CDR2 is SMNVEV (reference sequence). This CDR3 is 17 amino acids long.